This T cell receptor beta chain was captured in a study of blood T cell repertoires in COVID-19. Study-wide context: Sample material is recorded as cDNA or gDNA derived from T cells, B-cell-depleted T cells, or PBMCs.

The germline V and J ends were trimmed by 6 bases and 7 bases, with 13 bases remaining between them. The CDR3 has 13 residues. Germline CDR1 reads LNHDA; CDR2 reads SQIVND (reference sequence). Original methodology: Nucleated cell number was recorded as an estimate derived from reference gene primer amplification. TCRdb keeps only in-frame clones here, not all; method: immunoSEQ multiplex PCR. V, J and clone size were drawn from that table, and D and trimming were deduced from the DNA. The table has approximately 250,000 clones, approximately 89% seen once. The genes are TRBV19 and TRBJ1-5; the D is unclear. The origin of this receptor is a middle-aged woman with acute COVID-19. Input material: PBMCs or T cells enriched from blood (not recorded which). The CDR3 DNA is TGTGCCAGTAGGGAACCGGGTGAGCAGCCCCAGCATTTT. Its protein product is CASREPGEQPQHF.